The 2 T cell receptor beta chains below all came from one sample that was sequenced in a study of blood T cell repertoires in COVID-19. Profiled with immunoSEQ multiplex PCR; TCRdb holds only in-frame clones, not every one. The sample shows 60,000 to 90,000 clones, around 80% of them seen only once. The material sequenced was peripheral blood. The receptors originated from a man in his fifties or sixties with active or convalescent COVID-19.

This sequence joins TRBV2 and TRBJ1-4, with D perhaps TRBD1 (5 bases). The V end was cut by 4 bases, the J end by 8 bases, with 14 bases between. Looked up from germline, CDR1 is SNHLY and CDR2 is FYNNEI. The length of the CDR3 is 14 residues. In nucleotides, the CDR3 is TGTGCCAGCAGTGGTGTGGGCAGGGTCGAAAAACTGTTTTTT. Translating it yields CASSGVGRVEKLFF.

CDR3 protein: CASSQVGGTEAFF. The CDR3 DNA reads as TGTGCCAGTAGTCAGGTGGGGGGCACTGAAGCTTTCTTT. The chain has TRBV19 and TRBJ1-1, with a tentative D call TRBD1 (5 bases). V was cut by 5 bases and J by 4 bases, with 11 bases left in between. Germline CDR1 and CDR2: LNHDA and SQIVND (reference sequence). CDR3 size: 13 residues. Using reference TRBV19 and TRBJ1-1 for the parts outside the CDR3, the full variable domain is DGGITQSPKYLFRKEGQNVTLSCEQNLNHDAMYWYRQDPGQGLRLIYYSQIVNDFQKGDIAEGYSVSREKKESFPLTVTSAQKNPTAFYLCASSQVGGTEAFFGQGTRLTVV.